This TCR beta chain was captured in a study of beta chain features in type 1 diabetes. Sequencing targeted expressed TCRB transcripts, as all isolated RNA had been reverse transcribed. Sequencing was performed with immunoSEQ multiplex PCR; in TCRdb, only in-frame clones are kept and a portion is missing. Of about 620,000 clones listed, 15% are singletons. Findings of the study overall: Comparison showed that naive, central memory and Treg TCRB repertoires appeared more similar among patients than among healthy donors. Cells expressing TCR highly could be over-represented by cDNA sequencing. VDJ junctions from type 1 diabetes patients carried fewer insertions and larger deletions.

Trimming removed 8 bases from V and 4 bases from J; junction bases left unmatched: 13. CDR1 and CDR2 from the germline V gene are SQVTM and ANQGSEA. The CDR3 sequence is 14 residues long. About this clone itself: What it binds is unknown.

Sequenced input: naive CD4+ T cells from blood. The chain employs TRBV29-1 and TRBJ1-1, with TRBD1 identical over 7 bases. This receptor was taken from a man aged 18 to 35 in good health. The CDR3 nucleotides are TGCAGCATCCACAGGGGTAATATGGGCACTGAAGCTTTCTTT. Translating it yields CSIHRGNMGTEAFF. Variable domain in full (rest from reference TRBV29-1 and TRBJ1-1): SAVISQKPSRDICQRGTSLTIQCQVDSQVTMMFWYRQQPGQSLTLIATANQGSEATYESGFVIDKFPISRPNLTFSTLTVSNMSPEDSSIYLCSIHRGNMGTEAFFGQGTRLTVV.